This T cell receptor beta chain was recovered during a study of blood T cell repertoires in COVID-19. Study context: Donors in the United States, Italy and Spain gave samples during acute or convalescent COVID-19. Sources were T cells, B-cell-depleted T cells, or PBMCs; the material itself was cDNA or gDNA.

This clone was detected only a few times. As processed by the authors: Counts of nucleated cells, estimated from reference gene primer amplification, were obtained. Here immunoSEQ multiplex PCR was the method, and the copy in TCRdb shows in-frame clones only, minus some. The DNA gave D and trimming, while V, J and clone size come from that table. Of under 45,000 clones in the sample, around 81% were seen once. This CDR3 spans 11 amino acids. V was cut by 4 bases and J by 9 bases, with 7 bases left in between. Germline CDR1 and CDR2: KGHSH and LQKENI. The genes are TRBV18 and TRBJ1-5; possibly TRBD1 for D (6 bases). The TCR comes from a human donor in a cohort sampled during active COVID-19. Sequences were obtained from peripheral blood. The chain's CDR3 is CASSQTGPQHF. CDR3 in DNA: TGTGCCAGCTCACAGACAGGGCCCCAGCATTTT.